These 29 T cell receptor beta chains share one sample of origin, sequenced in a study of blood T cell repertoires in COVID-19. The table came from immunoSEQ multiplex PCR; TCRdb's copy has only in-frame clones and leaves some out. The table shows 150,000 to 250,000 clones, with more than 75% occurring only once. Sequenced sample: peripheral blood. Source of these receptors: a woman in her forties with COVID-19, enrolled during active disease.

In this sample, this clone turned up a few times. The chain's CDR3 is CASSQLDRGRGNTIYF. The CDR3 DNA sequence: TGTGCCAGCAGCCAATTAGACAGGGGGCGAGGAAACACCATATATTTT. The rearrangement joins TRBV4-2 to TRBJ1-3; 10 bases map to TRBD1. The germline gives CDR1 LGHNA, CDR2 YNFKEQ. This CDR3 is 16 amino acids long. Trimming took 2 bases from V and 4 from J; bases not matched to a gene: 5.

The chain links TRBV18 to TRBJ1-5; no definite D call. Trimming shortened V by 2 bases and J by 3 bases, and 14 bases separated the two germline ends. Germline loops: CDR1 KGHSH, CDR2 LQKENI. The CDR3 runs 16 residues. CDR3 residues: CASSPFNLGLNQPQHF. The DNA of the CDR3 is TGTGCCAGCTCACCATTCAATTTAGGACTCAATCAGCCCCAGCATTTT.

Comments on this clone: This same CDR3 is encoded by further DNA sequences in the sample. V and J are TRBV18 and TRBJ1-5, with 8 bases fitting TRBD1. Germline V gives CDR1 KGHSH, CDR2 LQKENI. The CDR3 contains 14 residues. V shed 2 bases, J shed 4 bases, and the junction held 1 base outside the gene matches. The CDR3 DNA follows: TGTGCCAGCTCACCAAGACAGGGGAATCAGCCCCAGCATTTT. Translation: CASSPRQGNQPQHF. The full variable domain, completed using reference TRBV18 and TRBJ1-5, is NAGVMQNPRHLVRRRGQEARLRCSPMKGHSHVYWYRQLPEEGLKFMVYLQKENIIDESGMPKERFSAEFPKEGPSILRIQQVVRGDSAAYFCASSPRQGNQPQHFGDGTRLSIL.

The chain couples TRBV24-1 to TRBJ2-5; D is perhaps TRBD2 (6 bases). This CDR3 contains 15 residues. V dropped 5 bases and J dropped 4 bases, with 16 bases sitting between them. The germline V gene has CDR1 KGHDR and CDR2 SFDVKD. The CDR3: CATSVGGAEGETQYF. The DNA of the CDR3 is TGTGCCACCAGTGTCGGAGGGGCGGAGGGAGAGACCCAGTACTTC.

This chain uses TRBV21-1 with TRBJ2-1; the table's D call, TRBD2, has no DNA check behind it. TRBV21-1 is classified as a pseudogene. The CDR3 runs to 14 residues. The CDR3 DNA reads TGTGCCAGCTGGAGCGGAGGGACTAAGAATGAGCAGTTCTTC. It encodes CASWSGGTKNEQFF.

The CDR3 DNA reads TGTGCCAGCAGTCTTAGCGGGGGGAACACCGGGGAGCTGTTTTTT. Protein: CASSLSGGNTGELFF. The chain is built from TRBV7-9 and TRBJ2-2, with 9 bases that match TRBD2. V lost 6 bases and J lost 1; bases outside the gene matches: 3. CDR1 SEHNR and CDR2 FQNEAQ come from the germline V gene (reference sequence). The CDR3 spans 15 residues.

V usage is TRBV7-8 and J usage is TRBJ1-1; D unclear. V was clipped by 2 bases and J by 3 bases, with 13 bases between them. This CDR3 is 15 amino acids long. Germline V gene lookup returns CDR1 SGHVS and CDR2 FQNEAQ. This CDR3 reads CASSLFSRDHTEAFF. As DNA, the CDR3 is TGTGCCAGCAGCTTATTTAGCCGGGATCACACTGAAGCTTTCTTT.

This clone was found once. This chain connects TRBV2 to TRBJ1-5; the match to TRBD1 covers 8 bases. Trimming took 6 bases from V and 5 from J; bases not matched to a gene: 6. Germline V lookup: CDR1 SNHLY, CDR2 FYNNEI. The CDR3 totals 14 residues. CDR3 region: CASRPDRGDQPQHF. CDR3 DNA sequence: TGTGCCAGCAGGCCAGACAGGGGCGATCAGCCCCAGCATTTT.

The rearrangement joins TRBV7-2 to TRBJ2-1; D gene unclear. V was cut by 5 bases and J by 7 bases, with 12 bases left in between. Germline V gene sequence: CDR1 SGHTA, CDR2 FQGNSA. The CDR3 sequence is 13 residues long. In DNA, the CDR3 is TGTGCCAGCAGCCGTACCGACGGGAATGAGCAGTTCTTC. This translates into CASSRTDGNEQFF.

The gene calls are TRBV5-8 and TRBJ2-7; a possible D gene is TRBD2 (5 bases). V gave up 5 bases and J gave up 6 bases, with 12 bases separating them. CDR3 length: 12 residues. Germline V CDR1 and CDR2: SGHTS, YDEGEE. CDR3 protein: CASRLRGVEQYF. As DNA, the CDR3 is TGTGCCAGCAGGCTCCGGGGAGTCGAGCAGTACTTC.

The V gene is TRBV7-6, the J gene TRBJ2-5; 8 bases map to TRBD1. This CDR3 region has 17 residues. V lost 4 bases to trimming and J lost 5 bases; unmatched junction nucleotides: 15. CDR1 and CDR2 from the germline V gene are SGHVS and FNYEAQ. This chain's CDR3 is CASSSSGGQGWWETQYF. The CDR3 coding sequence is TGTGCCAGCAGCTCGTCTGGAGGACAGGGCTGGTGGGAGACCCAGTACTTC.

The V and J genes are TRBV5-1 and TRBJ1-4; 9 bases fit TRBD1. This CDR3 is 14 amino acids long. Trimming at V came to 4 bases and at J to 5 bases, leaving 3 bases not matched to a gene. The germline V gene has CDR1 SGHRS and CDR2 YFSETQ. For the CDR3, the DNA is TGCGCCAGCAGCCCGACAGGGGGGAATGAAAAACTGTTTTTT. It codes for CASSPTGGNEKLFF.

In its sample, this clone was seen once. The V gene is TRBV12-3 or TRBV12-4, the J gene TRBJ1-1; tentative D call: TRBD1 (6 bases). The CDR3 contains 13 residues. Trimming cost V 7 bases and J 1 base, with 10 bases left between them. This CDR3 reads CASTPTGNTEAFF. CDR3 in DNA: TGTGCCAGCACCCCGACAGGGAACACTGAAGCTTTCTTT.

This chain uses TRBV28 with TRBJ2-7; the D is unclear. The V gene lost 6 bases and the J gene lost 8 bases, with 8 bases spanning the gap. The CDR3 totals 10 residues. Germline CDR1 is MDHEN and CDR2 is SYDVKM. The CDR3 loop reads CASSISQQYF. The DNA of the CDR3 is TGTGCCAGCAGCATTTCCCAGCAGTACTTC.

This chain connects TRBV6-5 to TRBJ2-1; the D gene is possibly TRBD2 (6 bases). The V end was cut by 5 bases, the J end by 10 bases, with 12 bases between. Germline CDR1 reads MNHEY; CDR2 reads SVGAGI. The CDR3 spans 12 residues. The CDR3, as DNA: TGTGCCAGCAGTCGGGGGTCTCAGGAGCAGTTCTTC. It specifies CASSRGSQEQFF.

The chain has TRBV27 and TRBJ2-3, with 13 bases lining up with TRBD2. Looked up from germline, CDR1 is MNHEY and CDR2 is SMNVEV (reference sequence). V dropped 3 bases and J dropped 1; count of bases not matched to a gene: 13. The CDR3 is 20 residues long. CDR3 amino acids: CASSFSPLLAGGRGTDTQYF. The CDR3 region has the DNA TGTGCCAGCAGTTTTTCGCCTTTACTAGCGGGAGGGCGGGGCACAGATACGCAGTATTTT.

The V gene is TRBV6-5, the J gene TRBJ1-5; 12 nucleotides align to TRBD1. Germline CDR1 MNHEY, CDR2 SVGAGI. J gave up 5 bases and V 7 bases, and 6 bases lay outside the gene matches. This CDR3 is built from 15 residues. CDR3 protein: CASKGTGGWDQPQHF. The CDR3 DNA follows: TGTGCCAGCAAAGGGACAGGGGGCTGGGATCAGCCCCAGCATTTT.

CDR3 sequence: CASSFRGGGTQYF. CDR3 in DNA: TGTGCCAGCAGCTTCCGGGGAGGGGGGACCCAGTACTTC. V gene TRBV5-4 combines with J gene TRBJ2-5; D is possibly TRBD2 (7 bases). V gave up 2 bases and J gave up 7 bases, with 12 bases separating them. Germline-derived CDR1 and CDR2 are SGHNT and YYREEE (reference sequence). CDR3 size: 13 residues.

The chain employs TRBV2 and TRBJ1-1, with D maybe TRBD1 (6 bases). This CDR3 has 14 amino acids. Trimming pared 6 bases from V and 2 bases from J, leaving 13 bases between. The germline V gene encodes CDR1 SNHLY and CDR2 FYNNEI. The CDR3 region is CASSPGHSNTEAFF. CDR3 nucleotide sequence: TGTGCCAGCAGCCCGGGACATTCAAACACTGAAGCTTTCTTT.

The rearrangement joins TRBV10-3 to TRBJ1-5; D is perhaps TRBD1 (6 bases). Germline assignment: CDR1 ENHRY and CDR2 SYGVKD. This CDR3 has 19 residues. V dropped 0 bases and J dropped 11 bases, with 29 bases sitting between them. CDR3 in DNA: TGTGCCATCAGTGAGTCCAATATGGGGGCAGCCCTTGGCTCCAGGGCCCAGCATTTT. Its protein product is CAISESNMGAALGSRAQHF.

This chain joins TRBV19 and TRBJ1-5, with 10 nucleotides matching TRBD1. V gave up 3 bases and J gave up 8 bases; unmatched junction bases: 10. CDR3 length: 16 amino acids. Germline V gene sequence: CDR1 LNHDA, CDR2 SQIVND (reference sequence). This CDR3 reads CASSIHGTGDNKPQHF. CDR3 sequence (DNA): TGTGCCAGTAGTATCCACGGGACAGGGGATAATAAGCCCCAGCATTTT.

This clone was picked up a small number of times. The chain joins TRBV6-1 to TRBJ1-3; TRBD1 matches at 8 bases. Trimming cost V 4 bases and J 3 bases; bases outside gene matches: 8. The germline V gene encodes CDR1 MNHNS and CDR2 SASEGT. The CDR3 spans 16 residues. CDR3 in DNA: TGTGCCAGCAGTGCGACAGGGGTTCTTATTGGAAACACCATATATTTT. As protein: CASSATGVLIGNTIYF.

The chain carries TRBV5-1 and TRBJ2-3, with D unclear. The CDR3 is 13 amino acids. V was clipped by 0 bases and J by 7 bases, with 9 bases between them. The germline gives CDR1 SGHRS, CDR2 YFSETQ. The CDR3 region is CASSLDYAYTQYF. CDR3 nucleotide sequence: TGCGCCAGCAGCTTGGACTACGCTTATACGCAGTATTTT.

The rearrangement joins TRBV27 to TRBJ1-1; D is ambiguous. The CDR3 loop spans 13 amino acids. V was clipped by 3 bases and J by 3 bases, with 8 bases between them. In germline, CDR1 is MNHEY, CDR2 SMNVEV (reference sequence). CDR3 sequence: CASSFRRDTEAFF. The CDR3 nucleotides are TGTGCCAGCAGTTTTAGGAGGGACACTGAAGCTTTCTTT.

This sequence joins TRBV11-3 and TRBJ2-1, with TRBD2 matching over 16 bases. J gave up 8 bases and V 5 bases, and 3 bases lay outside the gene matches. The CDR3 is 15 residues long. Per the germline V gene, CDR1 is SGHNT and CDR2 is YENEEA. The CDR3 sequence: CASSPGLAGGYEQFF. DNA of the CDR3: TGTGCCAGCAGCCCGGGACTAGCGGGAGGGTATGAGCAGTTCTTC.

CDR3 sequence: CSSRDSSYEQYF. The CDR3 DNA follows: TGCAGCAGCCGGGACTCCTCCTACGAGCAGTACTTC. The J gene is TRBJ2-7, the V gene TRBV29-1; possibly TRBD2 for D (6 bases). The V and J ends lost 8 bases and 0 bases respectively, with 11 bases between them. The CDR3 has 12 amino acids. Germline-derived CDR1 and CDR2 are SQVTM and ANQGSEA.

This chain uses TRBV5-6 with TRBJ1-2; D is unclear. CDR1 is SGHDT and CDR2 is YYEEEE in the germline V gene. Trimming removed 0 bases at V and 8 bases at J, with 17 bases between. The CDR3 length is 15 residues. The CDR3 reads CASSLGGLNPGGYTF. The CDR3, as DNA: TGTGCCAGCAGCTTGGGAGGGCTCAACCCGGGGGGCTACACCTTC.

The chain combines TRBV4-3 with TRBJ1-5; D unresolved. The CDR3 loop spans 18 amino acids. Trimming took 0 bases from V and 2 from J, leaving 17 bases between them. The germline CDR1 and CDR2 sequences are LGHNA and YSLEER. The CDR3 DNA follows: TGCGCCAGCAGCCAAGATTGGCAGGCCGGCCCTGGCAATCAGCCCCAGCATTTT. It yields the protein CASSQDWQAGPGNQPQHF.

The genes are TRBV5-6 and TRBJ2-3; D is unclear. This CDR3 has 15 amino acids. Per germline, CDR1 SGHDT and CDR2 YYEEEE. The germline V and J ends were trimmed by 4 bases and 0 bases, with 12 bases remaining between them. The CDR3 DNA is TGTGCCAGCAGCCCACACCCCGTCAGCACAGATACGCAGTATTTT. Encoded protein: CASSPHPVSTDTQYF.